This TCR beta chain was captured by sequencing in a study of blood T cell repertoires in COVID-19. Profiled with immunoSEQ multiplex PCR; TCRdb holds only in-frame clones, not every one. The sample shows some 180,000 clones, about 80% of them seen only once. CDR1 and CDR2 (germline): MDHEN, SYDVKM. This CDR3 spans 14 amino acids. V was pared by 2 bases and J by 6 bases, with 11 bases between. The chain carries TRBV28 and TRBJ1-5, with D maybe TRBD1 (5 bases). What was sequenced was peripheral blood. This TCR was recovered from a man in his fifties or sixties with acute or convalescent COVID-19. The CDR3 DNA reads TGTGCCAGCAGTTTAGAACAGGTGTTTCAGCCCCAGCATTTT. Amino acid sequence: CASSLEQVFQPQHF.